The rows below give T cell receptor beta chains drawn from one sample of a study of radiotherapy plus CTLA-4 blockade in lung cancer. Profiled with immunoSEQ multiplex PCR; TCRdb holds only in-frame clones, not every one. The sample has over 85,000 clones, roughly 80% seen once. The sample here was peripheral blood, taken from a patient treated with radiotherapy plus ipilimumab. The receptors come from a human donor with non-small cell lung cancer that progressed on radiotherapy plus ipilimumab. CDR3s include the opening cysteine and the closing phenylalanine or tryptophan. D genes are given only for firm matches. Part of the rows lack a size; the others show once, few, many or a class for expanded clones.

J gene	clone size	V gene	D gene	CDR3 DNA	CDR3 protein
TRBJ2-3	.	TRBV2	.	TGTGCCAGCAGTGAAACGTCGAGCACAGATACGCAGTATTTT	CASSETSSTDTQYF
TRBJ1-4	.	TRBV10-3	.	TGTGCCATCAGTGAGTCCGCAGGGCAAGGTGAAAAACTGTTTTTT	CAISESAGQGEKLFF
TRBJ2-7	many	TRBV15	.	TGTGCCACCAGCAGTGGGACGGGTTTCGAGCAGTACTTC	CATSSGTGFEQYF
TRBJ1-5	.	TRBV6-1	TRBD1	TGTGCCAGCAGTGGAGAGAGTAGGGACAGATTCTCCCGACCCCAGCATTTT	CASSGESRDRFSRPQHF
TRBJ2-1	.	TRBV28	TRBD2	TGTGCCAGTTCAGTAGCGGGAGTAGTCTATGAGCAGTTCTTC	CASSVAGVVYEQFF
TRBJ1-2	.	TRBV19	TRBD1	TGTGCCAGTAGTATCACAGGGGGCTATGGCTACACCTTC	CASSITGGYGYTF
TRBJ1-1	.	TRBV7-3	.	TGTGCCAGCGGTACGAGGAGGGTGAACACTGAAGCTTTCTTT	CASGTRRVNTEAFF
TRBJ1-1	.	TRBV2	TRBD1	TGTGCCAGCAGTGGGACAGGGCTAGCTTTCTTT	CASSGTGLAFF
TRBJ2-5	.	TRBV25-1	.	TGTGCCACATTAAGAGGGGGGCCCCAAGAGACCCAGTACTTC	CATLRGGPQETQYF
TRBJ1-3	.	TRBV4-2	.	TGTGCCAGCAGCCAAATTGAGGGGCCCTTGGCGGGAAACACCATATATTTT	CASSQIEGPLAGNTIYF
TRBJ2-3	few	TRBV7-9	.	TGTGCCAGCAGCCCCCGGGGAGAAGGTGCAGATACGCAGTATTTT	CASSPRGEGADTQYF
TRBJ2-1	.	TRBV11-2	.	TGTGCCAGCAGCGCCCAGGGACCTTACAATGAGCAGTTCTTC	CASSAQGPYNEQFF
TRBJ2-2	.	TRBV2	TRBD2	TGTGCCAGCAGAAGGGGAGGGCCAACCGGGGAGCTGTTTTTT	CASRRGGPTGELFF
TRBJ1-1	.	TRBV27	.	TGTGCCAGCAGTCATAAGGGAGTCACAGGGATTGGGTCCGAAGCTTTCTTT	CASSHKGVTGIGSEAFF
TRBJ2-3	.	TRBV5-1	.	TGCGCCAGCAGCTTGGGGCAACAGGGCTCTAGCACAGATACGCAGTATTTT	CASSLGQQGSSTDTQYF
TRBJ2-7	.	TRBV6-6	TRBD1	TGTGCCAGCAGTCCAGACAGGGTTAACTACGAGCAGTACTTC	CASSPDRVNYEQYF
TRBJ2-6	.	TRBV10-3	.	TGTGCCATCAGTGAGTCGGGGACAGGGGCCAACGTCCTGACTTTC	CAISESGTGANVLTF
TRBJ2-5	.	TRBV29-1	.	TGCAGCGTTGGAGTTTCAGAGACCCAGTACTTC	CSVGVSETQYF
TRBJ2-7	.	TRBV6-5	.	TGTGCCAGCAGTTACTCCCGGACAGATTCCTACGAGCAGTACTTC	CASSYSRTDSYEQYF
TRBJ2-5	.	TRBV7-2	.	TGTGCCAGCAGCTTGGGACGGTTCCAAGAGACCCAGTACTTC	CASSLGRFQETQYF
TRBJ1-1	few	TRBV20-1	.	TGCAGTGCTTATCAGTACACTGAAGCTTTCTTT	CSAYQYTEAFF
TRBJ2-7	.	TRBV28	.	TGTGCCAGCAAAGGCGGGGCAAATCCCTACGAGCAGTACTTC	CASKGGANPYEQYF
TRBJ2-7	.	TRBV18	TRBD1	TGTGCCAGCTCATCTATCCGGGACAGGGCGTCCTACGAGCAGTACTTC	CASSSIRDRASYEQYF
TRBJ2-1	.	TRBV9	.	TGTGCCAGCAGCGGAGGACAGACCCCTTCTCACAATGAGCAGTTCTTC	CASSGGQTPSHNEQFF
TRBJ2-4	.	TRBV19	.	TGTGCCAGTAGTATAGACTTCCTCTTAGCCAAAAACATTCAGTACTTC	CASSIDFLLAKNIQYF
TRBJ2-7	.	TRBV28	.	TGTGCCAGCAGTTTATGGGTTTCCGAGCAGTACTTC	CASSLWVSEQYF
TRBJ2-3	.	TRBV18	.	TGTGCCAGCTCACTAGCGCCTAGCACAGATACGCAGTATTTT	CASSLAPSTDTQYF
TRBJ1-1	.	TRBV7-8	TRBD1	TGTGCCAGCAGCTTAGACAGGGGGCTTGACACTGAAGCTTTCTTT	CASSLDRGLDTEAFF
TRBJ2-4	once	TRBV27	.	TGTGCCAGCAGTTCCACTCGGACCACCAGGGAGGCGGGTCTTCAGTACTTC	CASSSTRTTREAGLQYF